This T cell receptor (beta chain) was documented in a study of shared clonotypes between healthy human individuals. General observations from the study: Donor scarcity curtailed the genetic and exposure-history diversity represented herein. In the sorted subsets, rarefaction showed sequencing was incomplete despite large depth.

Those who donated were healthy HIV-negative adults, with no recent acute infections or vaccinations reported. TCRdb's copy holds only in-frame clones and misses some; the assay was immunoSEQ multiplex PCR. Of fewer than 1.4 million clones listed, about 84% are singletons. CDR1 is MNHNS, CDR2 SASEGT, per germline. V was clipped by 2 bases and J by 5 bases; unmatched bases: 14. The CDR3 spans 17 residues. Worth noting for this clone: Its specificity is not known.

The source of this sequence is a man aged 18 to 30 in good health. Some clones in this sample may be carry-over from other donors' samples. The chain combines TRBV6-1 with TRBJ2-5; 7 bases align to TRBD2. The sequenced sample consisted of memory CD4+ T cells from PBMCs. Described subset: CD45RA-negative fraction. CDR3 residues: CASSEYVAILGGETQYF. CDR3 DNA: TGTGCCAGCAGTGAATATGTCGCCATTCTCGGGGGGGAGACCCAGTACTTC.